The 31 T cell receptor beta chains presented below share a single source sample, sequenced in a study of PD-L1 blockade in urothelial cancer. Time point meaning: pretreatment peripheral blood. Using immunoSEQ multiplex PCR, the repertoire was profiled, and TCRdb retains in-frame clones only, with some absent. The sample holds over 75,000 clones, about 89% seen once. The starting material was PBMCs, obtained around atezolizumab (anti-PD-L1) treatment. The receptors originated from a woman aged 80 or over with urothelial cancer.

The chain combines TRBV6-1 with TRBJ2-6, with 7 bases aligning to TRBD1. Trimming at V came to 11 bases and at J to 0 bases, leaving 7 bases not matched to a gene. Germline CDR1 reads MNHNS; CDR2 reads SASEGT. This CDR3 is 15 amino acids long. The chain's CDR3 is CAGDRVGSGANVLTF. The DNA for the CDR3 is TGTGCCGGCGACAGGGTAGGCTCTGGGGCCAACGTCCTGACTTTC.

The chain uses TRBV6-4 and TRBJ1-1, with TRBD1 matching over 7 bases. Germline CDR1 reads MRHNA; CDR2 reads SNTAGT. The CDR3 is 15 amino acids. With 5 bases clipped from V and 0 bases from J, the junction kept 6 bases outside the gene matches. CDR3 region: CASSRDSLMNTEAFF. In DNA form, the CDR3 reads TGTGCCAGCAGTAGGGACAGCCTAATGAACACTGAAGCTTTCTTT.

This clone was picked up a small number of times. This chain links TRBV10-1 with TRBJ2-7; D is unclear. The CDR3 totals 13 residues. The germline V gene encodes CDR1 WNHNN and CDR2 SYGVQD (reference sequence). V dropped 3 bases and J dropped 7 bases, with 13 bases sitting between them. The CDR3 loop is CASSDVLLREQYF. CDR3 nucleotide sequence: TGCGCCAGCAGTGATGTCCTCCTACGAGAGCAGTACTTC.

Comment on this clone: At one end the junction does not follow the germline gene, possibly because of a read error. The V call is TRBV5-4, the J call TRBJ1-2, with D tentatively TRBD1 (6 bases). CDR3 length: 15 amino acids. Per the germline V gene, CDR1 is SGHNT and CDR2 is YYREEE (reference sequence). The CDR3: CASSVTGRGNDGYTF. CDR3 DNA: TGTGCCAGCAGCGTGACAGGTCGAGGTAACGATGGCTACACCTTC.

This clone came up once. This chain uses TRBV29-1 with TRBJ2-5; 11 nucleotides match TRBD1. The V and J ends lost 2 bases and 7 bases, in that order; junction bases with no gene match: 3. The CDR3 is made up of 13 amino acids. Germline V gene data show CDR1 as SQVTM and CDR2 as ANQGSEA. CDR3 amino acids: CSVEPGQGATQYF. CDR3 bases: TGCAGCGTTGAACCCGGACAGGGGGCGACCCAGTACTTC. Looking up the rest from reference TRBV29-1 and TRBJ2-5 gives the full variable domain: SAVISQKPSRDICQRGTSLTIQCQVDSQVTMMFWYRQQPGQSLTLIATANQGSEATYESGFVIDKFPISRPNLTFSTLTVSNMSPEDSSIYLCSVEPGQGATQYFGPGTRLLVL.

The chain recombines TRBV19 with TRBJ1-5; D remains ambiguous. Trimming stripped 9 bases from V and 7 bases from J, with 7 bases between. The CDR3 runs 10 residues. Germline loops: CDR1 LNHDA, CDR2 SQIVND (reference sequence). DNA for the CDR3: TGTGCCAGACATTTCCAGCCCCAGCATTTT. The encoded protein is CARHFQPQHF.

The V gene is TRBV28, the J gene TRBJ2-3, with 7 bases matching TRBD2. V gave up 5 bases and J gave up 2 bases; unmatched junction bases: 10. The CDR3 spans 16 residues. Germline lookup yields CDR1 MDHEN and CDR2 SYDVKM. This CDR3 is CASSPTAGALTDTQYF. The CDR3 DNA follows: TGTGCCAGCAGTCCCACCGCGGGAGCACTCACAGATACGCAGTATTTT.

This chain links TRBV27 with TRBJ1-1, with D perhaps matching TRBD1 (5 bases). CDR1 is MNHEY and CDR2 is SMNVEV in the germline V gene (reference sequence). V gave up 1 base and J gave up 8 bases, with 8 bases separating them. CDR3 length: 12 amino acids. CDR3 coding DNA: TGTGCCAGCAGTTTATGGGGCAGGGAAGCTTTCTTT. Amino acids: CASSLWGREAFF.

V gene TRBV2 combines with J gene TRBJ2-5, with TRBD2 as a possible D gene (5 bases). V shed 4 bases and J shed 2 bases, with 11 bases lying between them. Germline values: CDR1 SNHLY, CDR2 FYNNEI. There are 14 residues in the CDR3. The CDR3 coding sequence is TGTGCCAGCAGTGGCACTCGGGATCAAGAGACCCAGTACTTC. Translated, it gives CASSGTRDQETQYF.

The chain has TRBV14 and TRBJ2-2; D might be TRBD1 (6 bases). This CDR3 contains 13 residues. From germline, CDR1 is SGHDN and CDR2 FVKESK. Between the trimmed V and J ends, which lost 4 bases and 8 bases, there was a span of 11 bases. Written as DNA, the CDR3 is TGTGCCAGCAGCCCGTTACAGGGTGGGGAGCTGTTTTTT. Its protein product is CASSPLQGGELFF. The variable domain in full, with the rest retrieved from reference TRBV14 and TRBJ2-2, is EAGVTQFPSHSVIEKGQTVTLRCDPISGHDNLYWYRRVMGKEIKFLLHFVKESKQDESGMPNNRFLAERTGGTYSTLKVQPAELEDSGVYFCASSPLQGGELFFGEGSRLTVL.

This chain uses TRBV7-2 with TRBJ1-2, with D perhaps TRBD1 (5 bases). The CDR3 spans 12 residues. V was shortened by 6 bases and J by 8 bases, with 13 bases between the two germline ends. The germline gives CDR1 SGHTA, CDR2 FQGNSA. The CDR3, as DNA: TGTGCCAGCAGTGGCAGGGAGGCCGGCTACACCTTC. Translated: CASSGREAGYTF.

This clone occurred a few times. Additional DNA sequences in this sample encode the identical CDR3. J is TRBJ2-1 and V is TRBV5-1, with 10 bases fitting TRBD2. CDR3 length equals 16 residues. V lost 0 bases to trimming and J lost 3 bases; unmatched junction nucleotides: 3. Germline-derived CDR1 and CDR2 are SGHRS and YFSETQ. The CDR3 loop is CASSLELAGGYNEQFF. DNA for the CDR3: TGCGCCAGCAGCTTGGAATTAGCGGGAGGCTACAATGAGCAGTTCTTC.

The rearrangement joins TRBV4-2 to TRBJ1-4; D perhaps matches TRBD1 (5 bases). The germline V and J ends were trimmed by 0 bases and 7 bases, with 12 bases remaining between them. CDR1 is LGHNA, CDR2 YNFKEQ, per germline. The CDR3 spans 15 residues. The CDR3 nucleotides read TGTGCCAGCAGCCAAGAGCCGCAGGGAGGTGAAAAACTGTTTTTT. This gives the protein CASSQEPQGGEKLFF.

V and J are TRBV15 and TRBJ2-1, with D tentatively TRBD1 (5 bases). This CDR3 comprises 16 residues. Germline CDR1 is LNHNV and CDR2 is YYDKDF (reference sequence). Trimming removed 2 bases at V and 4 bases at J, with 15 bases between. For the CDR3, the DNA is TGTGCCACCAGCAGATCTGTAGGGGCATCTTACAATGAGCAGTTCTTC. Its protein product is CATSRSVGASYNEQFF. Together with reference TRBV15 and TRBJ2-1, the CDR3 gives the full variable domain: DAMVIQNPRYQVTQFGKPVTLSCSQTLNHNVMYWYQQKSSQAPKLLFHYYDKDFNNEADTPDNFQSRRPNTSFCFLDIRSPGLGDTAMYLCATSRSVGASYNEQFFGPGTRLTVL.

The rearrangement links TRBV7-2 to TRBJ1-5; TRBD1 matches at 8 bases. Germline CDR1 SGHTA, CDR2 FQGNSA. Trimming removed 5 bases from V and 4 bases from J; junction bases left unmatched: 7. The CDR3 length is 15 residues. The CDR3 nucleotides are TGTGCCAGCAGCCCACGACAGGGGAATAATCAGCCCCAGCATTTT. This sequence encodes CASSPRQGNNQPQHF.

V gene TRBV5-1 combines with J gene TRBJ2-1; 10 bases match TRBD2. This CDR3 comprises 15 residues. The germline CDR1 and CDR2 sequences are SGHRS and YFSETQ. V trimming: 4 bases; J trimming: 4 bases; junction bases outside the gene matches: 5. CDR3 residues: CASSQGLASYNEQFF. The CDR3, as DNA: TGCGCCAGCAGCCAGGGACTAGCGAGTTACAATGAGCAGTTCTTC.

This clone was observed a single time. This rearrangement joins TRBV28 to TRBJ2-7, with 11 nucleotides matching TRBD1. V was clipped by 6 bases and J by 1 base; unmatched bases: 5. The germline gives CDR1 MDHEN, CDR2 SYDVKM. This CDR3 is 15 amino acids long. Here the CDR3 reads CASRIGTGGSYEQYF. Here the CDR3 DNA reads TGTGCCAGCAGAATCGGGACAGGGGGTTCCTACGAGCAGTACTTC.

This chain uses TRBV7-2 with TRBJ2-1; tentative D call: TRBD1 (5 bases). Germline loops: CDR1 SGHTA, CDR2 FQGNSA. The CDR3 spans 14 residues. V was pared by 2 bases and J by 4 bases, with 9 bases between. CDR3 in DNA: TGTGCCAGCAGCTTAACCAGGGATTACAATGAGCAGTTCTTC. It is translated as CASSLTRDYNEQFF. Supplemented by reference TRBV7-2 and TRBJ2-1, the full variable domain reads GAGVSQSPSNKVTEKGKDVELRCDPISGHTALYWYRQSLGQGLEFLIYFQGNSAPDKSGLPSDRFSAERTGGSVSTLTIQRTQQEDSAVYLCASSLTRDYNEQFFGPGTRLTVL.

The V and J genes are TRBV9 and TRBJ2-5; 10 bases match TRBD2. This CDR3 has 15 residues. Germline V lookup: CDR1 SGDLS, CDR2 YYNGEE. Germline trimming cut 3 bases from V and 0 bases from J; bases unmatched to any gene: 2. CDR3 sequence: CASSGTSGYQETQYF. Written as DNA, the CDR3 is TGTGCCAGCAGCGGGACTAGCGGATACCAAGAGACCCAGTACTTC. Complete variable domain (other parts from reference TRBV9 and TRBJ2-5): DSGVTQTPKHLITATGQRVTLRCSPRSGDLSVYWYQQSLDQGLQFLIQYYNGEERAKGNILERFSAQQFPDLHSELNLSSLELGDSALYFCASSGTSGYQETQYFGPGTRLLVL.

The V call is TRBV18, the J call TRBJ2-3, with D unresolved. V was trimmed by 1 base and J by 2 bases, leaving 13 bases between them. The CDR3 loop spans 16 amino acids. Germline V gene data show CDR1 as KGHSH and CDR2 as LQKENI. The CDR3 is CASSPLKVRLTDTQYF. The CDR3 DNA follows: TGTGCCAGCTCACCACTCAAAGTAAGACTCACAGATACGCAGTATTTT.

The CDR3 bases are TGTGCCAGCAGTTCCCCGACTAGCGGGGGGGTTATGGCCCAGTACTTC. Encoded protein: CASSSPTSGGVMAQYF. V and J are TRBV28 and TRBJ2-5, with 14 bases identical to TRBD2. Germline V gene sequence: CDR1 MDHEN, CDR2 SYDVKM. The CDR3 runs to 16 residues. Trimming removed 4 bases from V and 9 bases from J; junction bases left unmatched: 10.

V and J are TRBV5-1 and TRBJ2-1; 11 nucleotides match TRBD2. CDR3 length equals 17 residues. CDR1 is SGHRS, CDR2 YFSETQ, per germline. Germline trimming cut 4 bases from V and 7 bases from J; bases unmatched to any gene: 13. The CDR3 sequence is CASSPGSTSGTENEQFF. The CDR3, as DNA: TGCGCCAGCAGCCCCGGATCGACTAGCGGGACGGAAAATGAGCAGTTCTTC.

This chain connects TRBV28 to TRBJ2-5; possible D gene TRBD2, 6 bases. Trimming shortened V by 2 bases and J by 2 bases, and 9 bases separated the two germline ends. This CDR3 is 14 amino acids long. Germline assignment: CDR1 MDHEN and CDR2 SYDVKM. The CDR3 protein is CASSLRGNQETQYF. Written as DNA, the CDR3 is TGTGCCAGCAGTTTACGCGGGAATCAAGAGACCCAGTACTTC. The full variable domain, with the rest looked up from reference TRBV28 and TRBJ2-5, is DVKVTQSSRYLVKRTGEKVFLECVQDMDHENMFWYRQDPGLGLRLIYFSYDVKMKEKGDIPEGYSVSREKKERFSLILESASTNQTSMYLCASSLRGNQETQYFGPGTRLLVL.

The chain employs TRBV6-1 and TRBJ2-7; D ambiguous. This CDR3 is 13 amino acids long. Germline CDR1 reads MNHNS; CDR2 reads SASEGT. V was shortened by 3 bases and J by 3 bases, with 9 bases between the two germline ends. CDR3 in amino acids: CASSDRGNYEQYF. As DNA, the CDR3 is TGTGCCAGCAGTGACAGAGGTAACTACGAGCAGTACTTC.

V usage is TRBV5-4 and J usage is TRBJ1-1, with 9 bases that match TRBD1. The junction had 9 bases not matched to a gene; V was cut back by 1 base and J by 5 bases. The CDR3 runs 16 residues. CDR1 is SGHNT and CDR2 is YYREEE in the germline V gene (reference sequence). The CDR3 nucleotides are TGTGCCAGCAGCTTGAAAGCCCAGACAGGGGGGACTGAAGCTTTCTTT. It encodes CASSLKAQTGGTEAFF. The full variable domain, completed using reference TRBV5-4 and TRBJ1-1, is ETGVTQSPTHLIKTRGQQVTLRCSSQSGHNTVSWYQQALGQGPQFIFQYYREEENGRGNFPPRFSGLQFPNYSSELNVNALELDDSALYLCASSLKAQTGGTEAFFGQGTRLTVV.

This chain joins TRBV27 and TRBJ1-1; weak D call: TRBD1 (6 bases). V was cut by 5 bases and J by 0 bases, with 13 bases left in between. This CDR3 has 15 residues. CDR1 and CDR2 (germline): MNHEY, SMNVEV (reference sequence). CDR3 amino acids: CASSPRDNMNTEAFF. The CDR3 DNA is TGTGCCAGCAGTCCTCGGGACAATATGAACACTGAAGCTTTCTTT.

This chain uses TRBV7-7 with TRBJ2-1; 9 bases are shared with TRBD1. Germline CDR1 reads SSHAT; CDR2 reads FNYEAQ (reference sequence). V gave up 2 bases and J gave up 7 bases; unmatched junction bases: 6. The CDR3 is made up of 15 amino acids. CDR3 loop: CASSLQQGARNEQFF. In DNA form, the CDR3 reads TGTGCCAGCAGCTTACAACAGGGGGCGAGGAATGAGCAGTTCTTC.

The V and J genes are TRBV5-1 and TRBJ2-3; perhaps TRBD1 as D (5 bases). CDR1 SGHRS and CDR2 YFSETQ come from the germline V gene. V gave up 4 bases and J gave up 2 bases, with 17 bases separating them. The CDR3 consists of 16 residues. DNA for the CDR3: TGCGCCAGCAGCCAGCAATCGACAGCAGCCACAGATACGCAGTATTTT. This codes for CASSQQSTAATDTQYF.

This clone was seen just once. CDR3 sequence reads: CASSRGQGPYNEQFF. The CDR3 DNA sequence: TGCGCCAGCAGCCGGGGACAGGGGCCCTACAATGAGCAGTTCTTC. The genes are TRBV5-1 and TRBJ2-1; 10 positions match TRBD1. The CDR3 is 15 amino acids. CDR1 and CDR2 from the germline V gene are SGHRS and YFSETQ. Trimming cost V 4 bases and J 2 bases; bases outside gene matches: 3.

This chain connects TRBV2 to TRBJ2-7, with a weak D call TRBD1 (5 bases). The germline V gene encodes CDR1 SNHLY and CDR2 FYNNEI. V lost 5 bases, J lost 2 bases, and 10 bases lay in between. This CDR3 is built from 13 residues. The CDR3 DNA sequence: TGTGCCAGCAGTCTGCAGGGCACCTACGAGCAGTACTTC. This codes for CASSLQGTYEQYF.

The sample holds one count of this clone. The chain links TRBV9 to TRBJ2-1; TRBD2 matches at 8 bases. Per germline, CDR1 SGDLS and CDR2 YYNGEE. The CDR3 sequence is 16 residues long. Trimming took 2 bases from V and 4 from J; bases not matched to a gene: 8. CDR3: CASSVTQLAVYNEQFF. The CDR3 bases are TGTGCCAGCAGCGTCACCCAACTAGCGGTATACAATGAGCAGTTCTTC.